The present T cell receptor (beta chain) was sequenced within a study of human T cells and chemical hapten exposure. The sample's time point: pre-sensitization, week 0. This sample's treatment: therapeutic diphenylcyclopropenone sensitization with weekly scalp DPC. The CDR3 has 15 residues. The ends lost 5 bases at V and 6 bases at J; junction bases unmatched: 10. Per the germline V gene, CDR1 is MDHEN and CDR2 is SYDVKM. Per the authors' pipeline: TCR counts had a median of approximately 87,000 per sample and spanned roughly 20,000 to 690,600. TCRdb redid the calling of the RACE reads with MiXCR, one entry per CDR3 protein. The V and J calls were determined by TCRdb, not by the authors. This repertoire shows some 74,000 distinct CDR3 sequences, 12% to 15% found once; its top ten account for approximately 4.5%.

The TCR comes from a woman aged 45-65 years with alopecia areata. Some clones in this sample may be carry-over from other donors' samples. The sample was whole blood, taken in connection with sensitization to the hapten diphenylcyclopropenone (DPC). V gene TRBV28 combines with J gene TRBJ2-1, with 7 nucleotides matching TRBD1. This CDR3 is CASSTSGTALNEQFF. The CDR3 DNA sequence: TGTGCCAGCAGTACCTCCGGGACAGCCCTCAATGAGCAGTTCTTC.